This T cell receptor (beta chain) was recovered during a study of cytomegalovirus exposure and HLA in healthy donors. The overall study: The 90 to 150 validation repertoires were produced on the same platform as the roughly 690 repertoires of the first cohort. This was reported in a later analysis.

Germline CDR1 SEHNR, CDR2 FQNEAQ (reference sequence). V was shortened by 2 bases and J by 5 bases, with 19 bases between the two germline ends. This CDR3 is built from 16 residues. Notes on the study in general: The study labeled under 200 TCR beta chains cytomegalovirus-associated. The study found most TCR sequences rare, yet found some public TCRs in many donors. In vitro confirmation showed three CMV-associated chains to be CMV antigen specific.

Comment on this clone: What it recognizes is unknown.

Profiled with immunoSEQ multiplex PCR; TCRdb holds only in-frame clones, not every one. The sample records under 200,000 clones, around 90% being singletons. Sequenced input: PBMCs. The rearrangement links TRBV7-9 to TRBJ2-7; perhaps TRBD2 as D (6 bases). The clonotype comes from a young woman in good health and CMV-seropositive. The CDR3 nucleotides read TGTGCCAGCAGCTTAAATAGCGGAGTGGGTGACGACGAGCAGTACTTC. It encodes CASSLNSGVGDDEQYF.